The source of this T cell receptor (beta chain) is a study of blood T cells in healthy people across ages. Points from the study as a whole: Estimates of diversity drawn from one million T cells were considered underestimates.

A second PCR, run for about 6 to 12 cycles, used a sample-barcoded 5' primer plus a J-beta primer mix. A template-switch adaptor containing 12 random nucleotides labeled each cDNA molecule. One entry per CDR3 protein, called by TCRdb with MiXCR from the 5' RACE reads. The table shows more than 650,000 distinct CDR3 sequences, with about 20% occurring only once. Around 9.4 milliliters was the volume of peripheral blood drawn from each donor. With regard to this clonotype: Its antigen is unknown.

V lost 1 base and J lost 6; bases outside the gene matches: 5. The CDR3 consists of 16 residues. Germline CDR1 SGHTA, CDR2 FQGNSA. The receptor comes from an older man in good health. The chain combines TRBV7-2 with TRBJ2-1; TRBD2 agrees at 11 bases. What was sequenced was blood. CDR3 amino acids: CASSLVSSGRFNEQFF. CDR3 in DNA: TGTGCCAGCAGCTTAGTGTCTAGCGGGAGGTTCAATGAGCAGTTCTTC.